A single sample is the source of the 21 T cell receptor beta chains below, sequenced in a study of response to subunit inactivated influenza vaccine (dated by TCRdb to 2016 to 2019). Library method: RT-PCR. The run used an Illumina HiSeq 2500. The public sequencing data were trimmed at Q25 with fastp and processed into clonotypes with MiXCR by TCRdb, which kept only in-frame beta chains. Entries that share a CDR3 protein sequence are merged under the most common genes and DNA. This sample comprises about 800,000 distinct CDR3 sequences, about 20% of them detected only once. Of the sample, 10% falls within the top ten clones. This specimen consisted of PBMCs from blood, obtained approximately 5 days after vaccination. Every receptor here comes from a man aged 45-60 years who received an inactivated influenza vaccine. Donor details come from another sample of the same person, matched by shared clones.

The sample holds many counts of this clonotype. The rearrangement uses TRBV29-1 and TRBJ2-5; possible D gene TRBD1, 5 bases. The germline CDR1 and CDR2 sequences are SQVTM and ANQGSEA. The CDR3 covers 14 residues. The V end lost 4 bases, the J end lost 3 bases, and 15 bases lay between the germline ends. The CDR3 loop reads CSVVQGTPKETQYF. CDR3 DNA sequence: TGCAGCGTTGTGCAGGGAACTCCGAAAGAGACCCAGTACTTC.

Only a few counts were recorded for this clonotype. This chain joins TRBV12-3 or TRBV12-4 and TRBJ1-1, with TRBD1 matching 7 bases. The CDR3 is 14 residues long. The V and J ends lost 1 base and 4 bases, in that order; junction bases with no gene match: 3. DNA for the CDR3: TGTGCCAGCAGTTTAGGAGGGGGCAGCACTGAAGCTTTCTTT. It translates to CASSLGGGSTEAFF.

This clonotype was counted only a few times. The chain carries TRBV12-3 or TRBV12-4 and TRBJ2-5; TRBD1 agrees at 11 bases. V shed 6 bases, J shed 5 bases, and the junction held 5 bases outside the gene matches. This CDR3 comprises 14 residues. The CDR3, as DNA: TGTGCCAGCAGCGGGACAGGGGGTTTTGAGACCCAGTACTTC. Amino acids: CASSGTGGFETQYF.

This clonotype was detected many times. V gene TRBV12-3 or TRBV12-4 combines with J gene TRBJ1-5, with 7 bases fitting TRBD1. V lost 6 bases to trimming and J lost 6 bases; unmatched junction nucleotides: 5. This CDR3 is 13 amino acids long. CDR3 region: CASSDRASQPQHF. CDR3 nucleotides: TGTGCCAGCAGCGACAGGGCCAGTCAGCCCCAGCATTTT.

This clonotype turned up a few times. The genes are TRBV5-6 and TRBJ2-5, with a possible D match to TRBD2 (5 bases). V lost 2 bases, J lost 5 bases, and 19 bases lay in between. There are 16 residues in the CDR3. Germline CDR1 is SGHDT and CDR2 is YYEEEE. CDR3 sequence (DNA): TGTGCCAGCAGCTTTAGGACTGGAGCCTTACGTGAGACCCAGTACTTC. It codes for CASSFRTGALRETQYF.

The CDR3 bases are TGTGCCAGCAGCGGGGGAAGGGTAGCGGGGTTTGATACGCAGTATTTT. It translates to CASSGGRVAGFDTQYF. The gene calls are TRBV12-3 or TRBV12-4 and TRBJ2-3; 8 bases fit TRBD2. J gave up 6 bases and V 6 bases, and 14 bases lay outside the gene matches. This CDR3 is built from 16 residues.

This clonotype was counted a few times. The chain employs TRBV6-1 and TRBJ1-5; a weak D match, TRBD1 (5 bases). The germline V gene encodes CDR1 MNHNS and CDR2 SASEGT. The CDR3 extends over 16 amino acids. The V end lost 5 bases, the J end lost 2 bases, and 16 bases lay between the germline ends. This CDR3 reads CASSPQGLGGNQPQHF. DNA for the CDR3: TGTGCCAGCAGTCCCCAGGGTCTTGGCGGCAATCAGCCCCAGCATTTT.

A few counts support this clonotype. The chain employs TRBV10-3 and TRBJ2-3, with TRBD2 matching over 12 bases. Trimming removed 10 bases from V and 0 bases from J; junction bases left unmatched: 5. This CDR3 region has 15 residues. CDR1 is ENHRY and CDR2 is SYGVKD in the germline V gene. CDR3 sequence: CATRLAGASTDTQYF. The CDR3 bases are TGTGCCACCCGACTAGCGGGGGCTAGCACAGATACGCAGTATTTT.

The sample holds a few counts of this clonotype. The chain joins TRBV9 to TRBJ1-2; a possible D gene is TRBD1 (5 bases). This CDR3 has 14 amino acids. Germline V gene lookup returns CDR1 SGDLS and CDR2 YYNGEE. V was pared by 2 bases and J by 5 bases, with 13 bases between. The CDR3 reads CASSVGDLAYGYTF. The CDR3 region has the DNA TGTGCCAGCAGCGTGGGGGACCTGGCGTATGGCTACACCTTC. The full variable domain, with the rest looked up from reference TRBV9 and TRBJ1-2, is DSGVTQTPKHLITATGQRVTLRCSPRSGDLSVYWYQQSLDQGLQFLIQYYNGEERAKGNILERFSAQQFPDLHSELNLSSLELGDSALYFCASSVGDLAYGYTFGSGTRLTVV.

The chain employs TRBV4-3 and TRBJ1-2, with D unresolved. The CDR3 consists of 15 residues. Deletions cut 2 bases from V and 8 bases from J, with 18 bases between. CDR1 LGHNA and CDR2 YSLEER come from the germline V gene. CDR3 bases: TGCGCCAGCAGCCAAACCGTTGGACTGGTTTTGGGCTACACCTTC. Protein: CASSQTVGLVLGYTF.

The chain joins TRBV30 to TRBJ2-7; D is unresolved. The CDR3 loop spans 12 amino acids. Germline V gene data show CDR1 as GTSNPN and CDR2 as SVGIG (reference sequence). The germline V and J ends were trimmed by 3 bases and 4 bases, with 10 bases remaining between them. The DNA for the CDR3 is TGTGCCTGGAGCCAAGGTATTTACGAGCAGTACTTC. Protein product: CAWSQGIYEQYF.

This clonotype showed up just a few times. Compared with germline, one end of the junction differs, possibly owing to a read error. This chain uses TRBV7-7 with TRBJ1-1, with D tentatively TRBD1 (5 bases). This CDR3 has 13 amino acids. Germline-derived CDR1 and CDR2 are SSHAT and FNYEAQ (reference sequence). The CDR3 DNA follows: TGTGCTAGCAGCGAAGGTAGGGGCACTGAAGCTTTCTTT. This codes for CASSEGRGTEAFF.

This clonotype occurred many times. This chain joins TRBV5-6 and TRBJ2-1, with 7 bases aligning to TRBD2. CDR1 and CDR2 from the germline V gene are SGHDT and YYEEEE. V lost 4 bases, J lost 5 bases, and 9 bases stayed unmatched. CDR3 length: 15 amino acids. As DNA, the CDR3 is TGTGCCAGCAGCCCAGCGGGACGATCGAACAATGAGCAGTTCTTC. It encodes CASSPAGRSNNEQFF.

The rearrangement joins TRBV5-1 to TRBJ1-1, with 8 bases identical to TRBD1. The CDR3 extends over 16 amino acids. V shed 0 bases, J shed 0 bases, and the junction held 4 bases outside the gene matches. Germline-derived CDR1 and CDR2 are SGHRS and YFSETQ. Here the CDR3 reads CASSLAGDRLNTEAFF. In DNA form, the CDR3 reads TGCGCCAGCAGCTTGGCTGGGGACAGGCTGAACACTGAAGCTTTCTTT.

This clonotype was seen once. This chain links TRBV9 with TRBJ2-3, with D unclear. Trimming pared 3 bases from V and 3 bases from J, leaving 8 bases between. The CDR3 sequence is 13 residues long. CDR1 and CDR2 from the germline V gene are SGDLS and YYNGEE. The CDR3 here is CASSGLLTDTQYF. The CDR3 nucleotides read TGTGCCAGCAGCGGCCTTCTGACAGATACGCAGTATTTT.

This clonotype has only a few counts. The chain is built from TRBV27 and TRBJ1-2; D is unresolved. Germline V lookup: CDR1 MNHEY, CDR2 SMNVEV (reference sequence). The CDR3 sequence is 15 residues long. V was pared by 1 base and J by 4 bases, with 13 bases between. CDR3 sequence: CASSLFYPAGYGYTF. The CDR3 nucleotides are TGTGCCAGCAGTTTATTTTATCCCGCAGGCTATGGCTACACCTTC.

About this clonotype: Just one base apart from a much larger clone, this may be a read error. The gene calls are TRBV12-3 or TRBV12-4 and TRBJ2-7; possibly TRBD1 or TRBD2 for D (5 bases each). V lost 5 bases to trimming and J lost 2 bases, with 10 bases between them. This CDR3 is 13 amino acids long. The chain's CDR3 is CASSPWGTYEQYF. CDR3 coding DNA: TGTGCCAGCAGTCCCTGGGGGACCTACGAGCAGTACTTC.

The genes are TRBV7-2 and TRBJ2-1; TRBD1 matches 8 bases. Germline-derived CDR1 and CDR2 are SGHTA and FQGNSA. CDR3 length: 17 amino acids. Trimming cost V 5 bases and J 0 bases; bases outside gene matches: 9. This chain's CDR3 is CASSRPTTGGSYNEQFF. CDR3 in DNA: TGTGCCAGCAGCCGACCGACTACAGGGGGCTCCTACAATGAGCAGTTCTTC.

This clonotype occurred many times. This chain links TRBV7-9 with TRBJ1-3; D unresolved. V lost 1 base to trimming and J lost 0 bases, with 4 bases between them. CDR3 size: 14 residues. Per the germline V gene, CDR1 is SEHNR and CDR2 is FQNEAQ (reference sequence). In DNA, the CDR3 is TGTGCCAGCAGCTTAGGAGACTCTGGAAACACCATATATTTT. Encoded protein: CASSLGDSGNTIYF.

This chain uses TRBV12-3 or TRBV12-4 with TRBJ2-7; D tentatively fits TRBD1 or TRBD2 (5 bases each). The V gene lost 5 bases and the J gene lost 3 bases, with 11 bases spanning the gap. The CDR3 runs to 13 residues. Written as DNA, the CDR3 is TGTGCCAGCAGTACGGGACGGAGCTACGAGCAGTACTTC. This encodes CASSTGRSYEQYF.

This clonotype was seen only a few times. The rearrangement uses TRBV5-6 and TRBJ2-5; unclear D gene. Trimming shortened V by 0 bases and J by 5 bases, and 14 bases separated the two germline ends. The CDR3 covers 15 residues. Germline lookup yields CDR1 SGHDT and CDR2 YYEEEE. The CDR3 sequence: CASSLADRTWETQYF. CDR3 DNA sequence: TGTGCCAGCAGCTTGGCTGACCGCACCTGGGAGACCCAGTACTTC.